The present entry profiles one T cell receptor (beta chain) with its context. This record belongs to a study of blood T cell repertoires in COVID-19. Assay: immunoSEQ multiplex PCR; the TCRdb copy retains only in-frame clones and omits some. The repertoire holds roughly 200,000 clones, with 86% as singletons. Per germline, CDR1 SGHVS and CDR2 FNYEAQ. Trimming cost V 5 bases and J 9 bases; bases outside gene matches: 8. The CDR3 consists of 16 residues. The sequenced sample consisted of PBMCs or T cells enriched from blood (not recorded which). The clonotype comes from a woman aged 45 to 65 in a cohort exposed to, infected with or recovered from COVID-19 (not recorded which). V gene TRBV7-6 combines with J gene TRBJ2-1; 15 positions match TRBD2. CDR3 in amino acids: CASSTGLAGGQGEQFF. The CDR3 DNA reads as TGTGCCAGCAGCACAGGACTAGCGGGGGGGCAGGGTGAGCAGTTCTTC.